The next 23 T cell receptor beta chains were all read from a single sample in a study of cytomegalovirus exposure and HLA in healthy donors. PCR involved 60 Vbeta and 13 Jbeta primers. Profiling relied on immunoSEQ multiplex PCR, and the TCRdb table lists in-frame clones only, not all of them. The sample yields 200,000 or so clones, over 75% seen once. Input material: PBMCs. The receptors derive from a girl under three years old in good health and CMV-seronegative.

Here the CDR3 DNA reads TGTGCCAGCAGTTACTCGGGCACAGGTTTACAGAAACTGTTTTTT. The encoded protein is CASSYSGTGLQKLFF. V and J are TRBV6-5 and TRBJ1-4; D is perhaps TRBD1 (5 bases). The CDR3 extends over 15 amino acids. The ends were cut back, 0 bases at V and 11 bases at J, with 16 bases in the middle. Germline CDR1 MNHEY, CDR2 SVGAGI.

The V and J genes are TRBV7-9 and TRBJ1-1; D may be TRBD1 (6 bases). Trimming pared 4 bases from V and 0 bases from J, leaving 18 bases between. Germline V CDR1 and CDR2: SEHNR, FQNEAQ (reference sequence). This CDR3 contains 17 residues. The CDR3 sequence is CASSSLYRVLLNTEAFF. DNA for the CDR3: TGTGCCAGCAGCTCCTTATACAGGGTTCTTTTGAACACTGAAGCTTTCTTT.

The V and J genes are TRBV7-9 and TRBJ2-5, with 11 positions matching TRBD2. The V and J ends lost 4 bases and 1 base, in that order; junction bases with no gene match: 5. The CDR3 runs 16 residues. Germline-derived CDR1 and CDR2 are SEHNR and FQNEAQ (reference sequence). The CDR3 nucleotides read TGTGCCAGCAGCTGGAGGACTAGCGGGCTCCAAGAGACCCAGTACTTC. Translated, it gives CASSWRTSGLQETQYF.

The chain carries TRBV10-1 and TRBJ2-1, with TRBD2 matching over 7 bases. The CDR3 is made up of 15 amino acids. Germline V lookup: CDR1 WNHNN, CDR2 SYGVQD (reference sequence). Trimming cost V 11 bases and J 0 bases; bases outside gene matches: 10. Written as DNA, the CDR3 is TGCGCCTCCTCGACCGGGACTAACTCCTACAATGAGCAGTTCTTC. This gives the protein CASSTGTNSYNEQFF.

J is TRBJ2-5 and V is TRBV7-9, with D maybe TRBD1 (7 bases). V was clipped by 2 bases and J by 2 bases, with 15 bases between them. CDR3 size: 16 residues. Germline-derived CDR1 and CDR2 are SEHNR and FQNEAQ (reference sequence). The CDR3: CASSLPRDREQETQYF. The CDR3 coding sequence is TGTGCCAGCAGCTTACCGCGGGACAGAGAGCAAGAGACCCAGTACTTC.

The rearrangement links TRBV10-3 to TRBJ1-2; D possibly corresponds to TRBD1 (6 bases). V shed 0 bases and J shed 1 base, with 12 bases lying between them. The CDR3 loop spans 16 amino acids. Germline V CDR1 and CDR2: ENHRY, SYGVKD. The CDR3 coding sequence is TGTGCCATCAGTGAGTCGATAAGGGGGAATAACTATGGCTACACCTTC. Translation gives CAISESIRGNNYGYTF.

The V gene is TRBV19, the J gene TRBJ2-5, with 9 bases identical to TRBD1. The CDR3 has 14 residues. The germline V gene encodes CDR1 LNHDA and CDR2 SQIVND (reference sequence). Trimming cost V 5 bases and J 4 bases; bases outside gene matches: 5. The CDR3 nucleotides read TGTGCCAGTAGTTCACAGGGGGCAGGAGAGACCCAGTACTTC. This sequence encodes CASSSQGAGETQYF.

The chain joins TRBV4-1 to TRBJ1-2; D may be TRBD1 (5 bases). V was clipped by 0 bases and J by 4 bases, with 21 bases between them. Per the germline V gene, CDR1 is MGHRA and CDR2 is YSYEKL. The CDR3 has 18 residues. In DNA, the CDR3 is TGCGCCAGCAGCCAAGATCGCGCGGCAGGGCGATGGGGCTATGGCTACACCTTC. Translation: CASSQDRAAGRWGYGYTF.

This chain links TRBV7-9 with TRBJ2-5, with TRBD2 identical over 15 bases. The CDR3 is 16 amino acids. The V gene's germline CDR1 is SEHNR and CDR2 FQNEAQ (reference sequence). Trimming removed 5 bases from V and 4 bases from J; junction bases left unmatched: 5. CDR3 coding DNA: TGTGCCAGCAGCACCCGGACTAGCGGGAGGGGAGAGACCCAGTACTTC. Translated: CASSTRTSGRGETQYF.

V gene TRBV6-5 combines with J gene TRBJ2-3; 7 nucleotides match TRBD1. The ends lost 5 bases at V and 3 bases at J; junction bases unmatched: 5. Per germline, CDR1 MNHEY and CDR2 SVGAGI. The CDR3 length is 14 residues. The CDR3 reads CASSQLTGTDTQYF. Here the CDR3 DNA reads TGTGCCAGCAGTCAGCTGACAGGGACAGATACGCAGTATTTT.

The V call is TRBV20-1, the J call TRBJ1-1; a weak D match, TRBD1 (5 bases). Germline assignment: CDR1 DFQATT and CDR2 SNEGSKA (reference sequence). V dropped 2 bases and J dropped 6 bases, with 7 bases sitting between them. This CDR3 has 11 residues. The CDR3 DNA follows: TGCAGTGCTAGACCAGGGCCTGAAGCTTTCTTT. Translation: CSARPGPEAFF.

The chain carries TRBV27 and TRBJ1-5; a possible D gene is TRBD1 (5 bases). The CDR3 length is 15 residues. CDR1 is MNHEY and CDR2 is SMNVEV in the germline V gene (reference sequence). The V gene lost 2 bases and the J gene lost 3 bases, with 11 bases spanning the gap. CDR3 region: CASSLGAGSNQPQHF. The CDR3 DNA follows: TGTGCCAGCAGTTTAGGGGCGGGATCCAATCAGCCCCAGCATTTT.

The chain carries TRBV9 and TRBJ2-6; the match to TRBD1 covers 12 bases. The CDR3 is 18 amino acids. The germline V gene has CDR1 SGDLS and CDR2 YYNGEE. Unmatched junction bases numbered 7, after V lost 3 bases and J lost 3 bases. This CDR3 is CASSEGTGGGFGANVLTF. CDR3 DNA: TGTGCCAGCAGCGAAGGGACAGGGGGCGGGTTTGGGGCCAACGTCCTGACTTTC.

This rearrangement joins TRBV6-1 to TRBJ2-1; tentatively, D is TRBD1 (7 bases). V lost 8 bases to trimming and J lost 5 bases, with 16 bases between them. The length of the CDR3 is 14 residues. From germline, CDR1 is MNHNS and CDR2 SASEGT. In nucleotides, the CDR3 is TGTGCCAGCGACACAGGGGCGGGAAACAATGAGCAGTTCTTC. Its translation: CASDTGAGNNEQFF.

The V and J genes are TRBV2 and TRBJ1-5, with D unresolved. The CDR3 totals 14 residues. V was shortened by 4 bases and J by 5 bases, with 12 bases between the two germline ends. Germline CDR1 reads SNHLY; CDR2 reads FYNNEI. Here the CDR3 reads CASSGEDRDQPQHF. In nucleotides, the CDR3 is TGTGCCAGCAGTGGGGAGGATCGGGATCAGCCCCAGCATTTT.

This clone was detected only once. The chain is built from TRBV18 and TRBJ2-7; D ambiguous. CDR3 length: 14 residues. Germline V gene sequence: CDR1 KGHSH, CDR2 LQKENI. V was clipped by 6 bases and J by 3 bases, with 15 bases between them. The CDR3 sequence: CASSPPENFYEQYF. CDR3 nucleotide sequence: TGTGCCAGCTCCCCCCCGGAGAATTTCTACGAGCAGTACTTC.

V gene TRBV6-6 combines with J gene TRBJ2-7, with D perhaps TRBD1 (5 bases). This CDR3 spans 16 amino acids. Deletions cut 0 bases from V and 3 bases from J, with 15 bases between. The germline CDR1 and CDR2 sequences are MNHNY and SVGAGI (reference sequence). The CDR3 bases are TGTGCCAGCAGTTACTCCTCGGACACTCTCTACTACGAGCAGTACTTC. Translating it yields CASSYSSDTLYYEQYF.

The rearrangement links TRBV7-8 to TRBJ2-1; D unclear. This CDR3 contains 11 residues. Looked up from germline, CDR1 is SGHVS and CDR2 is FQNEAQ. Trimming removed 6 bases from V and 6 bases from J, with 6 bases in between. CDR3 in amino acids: CASSWSNEQFF. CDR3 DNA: TGTGCCAGCAGTTGGAGCAATGAGCAGTTCTTC.

The CDR3: CASSLVSLQNYGYTF. The CDR3 DNA is TGTGCCAGCAGCTTGGTAAGCCTTCAAAACTATGGCTACACCTTC. This rearrangement joins TRBV5-5 to TRBJ1-2; D is uncertain. Germline CDR1 SGHKS, CDR2 YYEKEE (reference sequence). The CDR3 extends over 15 amino acids. The V end lost 0 bases, the J end lost 2 bases, and 11 bases lay between the germline ends.

The CDR3: CASSVVRTGPSEQYF. The CDR3 DNA reads TGTGCCAGCAGCGTCGTTAGGACAGGCCCCAGCGAGCAGTACTTC. The gene calls are TRBV11-2 and TRBJ2-7; 7 bases match TRBD1. Trimming at V came to 5 bases and at J to 6 bases, leaving 13 bases not matched to a gene. The CDR3 is 15 residues long. CDR1 and CDR2 from the germline V gene are SGHAT and FQNNGV.

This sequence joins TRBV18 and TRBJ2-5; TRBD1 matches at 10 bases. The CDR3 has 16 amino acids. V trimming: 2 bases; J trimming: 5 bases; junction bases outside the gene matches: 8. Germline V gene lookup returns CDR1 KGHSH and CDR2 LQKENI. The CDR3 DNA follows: TGTGCCAGCTCACCAGGGACAGGGGCCTATTTGGAGACCCAGTACTTC. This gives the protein CASSPGTGAYLETQYF.

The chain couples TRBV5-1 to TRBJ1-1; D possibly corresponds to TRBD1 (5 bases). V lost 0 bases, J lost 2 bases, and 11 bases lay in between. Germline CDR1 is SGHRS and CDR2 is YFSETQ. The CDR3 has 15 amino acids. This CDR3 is CASSLAGHVNTEAFF. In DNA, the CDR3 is TGCGCCAGCAGCTTGGCTGGACATGTCAACACTGAAGCTTTCTTT.

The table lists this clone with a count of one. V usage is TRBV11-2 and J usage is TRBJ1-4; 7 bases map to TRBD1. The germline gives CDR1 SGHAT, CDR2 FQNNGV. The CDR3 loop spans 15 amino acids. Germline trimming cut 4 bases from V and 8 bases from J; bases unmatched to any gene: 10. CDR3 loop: CASSSPQGVGEKLFF. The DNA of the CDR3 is TGTGCCAGCAGCTCTCCCCAGGGGGTAGGGGAAAAACTGTTTTTT.